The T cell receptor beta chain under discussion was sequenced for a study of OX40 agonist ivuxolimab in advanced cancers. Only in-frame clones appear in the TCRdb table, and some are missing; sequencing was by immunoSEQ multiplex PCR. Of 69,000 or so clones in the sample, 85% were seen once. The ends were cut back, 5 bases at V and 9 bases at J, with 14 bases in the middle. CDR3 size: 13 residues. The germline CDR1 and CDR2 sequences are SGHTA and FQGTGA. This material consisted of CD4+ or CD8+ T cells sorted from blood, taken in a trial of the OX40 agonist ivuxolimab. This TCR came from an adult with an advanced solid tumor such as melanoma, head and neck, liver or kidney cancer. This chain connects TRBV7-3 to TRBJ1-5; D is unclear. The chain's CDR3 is CASSPPIPGPQHF. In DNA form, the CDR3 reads TGTGCCAGCAGCCCCCCGATCCCCGGGCCCCAGCATTTT.